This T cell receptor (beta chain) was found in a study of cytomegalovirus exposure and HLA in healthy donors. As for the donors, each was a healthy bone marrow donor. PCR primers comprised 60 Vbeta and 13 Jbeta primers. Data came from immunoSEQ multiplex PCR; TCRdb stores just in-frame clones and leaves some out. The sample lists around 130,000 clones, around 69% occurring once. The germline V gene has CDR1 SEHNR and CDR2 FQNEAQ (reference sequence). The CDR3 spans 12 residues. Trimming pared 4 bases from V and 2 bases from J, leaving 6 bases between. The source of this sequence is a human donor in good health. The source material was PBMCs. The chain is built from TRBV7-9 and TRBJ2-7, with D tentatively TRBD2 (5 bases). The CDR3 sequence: CASSSGTYEQYF. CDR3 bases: TGTGCCAGCAGCTCCGGGACCTACGAGCAGTACTTC.